This entry features one TCR beta chain sequence. This CDR3 contains 13 residues. Germline CDR1 and CDR2: LNHDA and SQIVND (reference sequence). V trimming: 9 bases; J trimming: 2 bases; junction bases outside the gene matches: 4. The data were produced by immunoSEQ multiplex PCR, yet TCRdb's version contains in-frame clones alone and is incomplete. Among 75,000 to 90,000 clones listed, roughly 93% were seen once. These data belong to a study of technical replicates of blood from a few donors. The chain combines TRBV19 with TRBJ2-3; 8 nucleotides line up with TRBD2. Sequencing used T cells isolated from PBMCs. The receptor's source is a human donor in good health. DNA of the CDR3: TGTGCCAGCAAGCGGGGGAACACAGATACGCAGTATTTT. Its protein product is CASKRGNTDTQYF. Variable domain in full (rest from reference TRBV19 and TRBJ2-3): DGGITQSPKYLFRKEGQNVTLSCEQNLNHDAMYWYRQDPGQGLRLIYYSQIVNDFQKGDIAEGYSVSREKKESFPLTVTSAQKNPTAFYLCASKRGNTDTQYFGPGTRLTVL.